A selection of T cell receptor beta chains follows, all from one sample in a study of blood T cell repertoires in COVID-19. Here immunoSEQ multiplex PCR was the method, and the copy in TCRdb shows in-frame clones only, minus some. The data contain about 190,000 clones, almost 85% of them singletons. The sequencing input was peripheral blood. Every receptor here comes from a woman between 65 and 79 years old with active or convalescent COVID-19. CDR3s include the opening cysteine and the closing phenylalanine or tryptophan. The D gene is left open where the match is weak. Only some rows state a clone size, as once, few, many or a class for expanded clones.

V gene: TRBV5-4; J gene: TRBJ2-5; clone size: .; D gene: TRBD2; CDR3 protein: CASSLAGRETQYF; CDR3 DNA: TGTGCCAGCAGCTTGGCCGGGAGGGAGACCCAGTACTTC
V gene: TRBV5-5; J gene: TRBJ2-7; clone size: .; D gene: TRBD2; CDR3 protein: CASSLGLAVSYEQYF; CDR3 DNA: TGTGCCAGCAGCTTGGGTCTAGCGGTCTCCTACGAGCAGTACTTC
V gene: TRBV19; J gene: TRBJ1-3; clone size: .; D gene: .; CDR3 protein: CASSRGATGNTIYF; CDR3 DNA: TGTGCCAGCTCTCGTGGGGCAACTGGAAACACCATATATTTT
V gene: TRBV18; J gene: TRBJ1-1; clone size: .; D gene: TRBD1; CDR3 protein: CASSPQGAGTEAFF; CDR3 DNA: TGTGCCAGCTCGCCTCAGGGGGCTGGCACTGAAGCTTTCTTT
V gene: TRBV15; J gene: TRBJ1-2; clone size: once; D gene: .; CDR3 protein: CATSRGGDGAYGYTF; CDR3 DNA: TGTGCCACCAGCAGAGGGGGGGACGGAGCCTATGGCTACACCTTC
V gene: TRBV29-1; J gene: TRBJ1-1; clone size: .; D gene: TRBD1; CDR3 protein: CSVGDSITEAFF; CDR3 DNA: TGCAGCGTTGGGGACAGCATTACTGAAGCTTTCTTT
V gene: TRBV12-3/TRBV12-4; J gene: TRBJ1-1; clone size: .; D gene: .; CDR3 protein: CASNNPNTEAFF; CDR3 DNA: TGTGCCAGCAACAATCCGAACACTGAAGCTTTCTTT
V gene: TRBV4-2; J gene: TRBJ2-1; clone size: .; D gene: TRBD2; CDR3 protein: CASSKRDPGGGPYNEQFF; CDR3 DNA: TGTGCCAGCAGCAAGCGGGATCCGGGAGGTGGGCCCTACAATGAGCAGTTCTTC
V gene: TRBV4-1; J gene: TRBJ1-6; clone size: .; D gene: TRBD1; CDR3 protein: CASSLRTGLALHF; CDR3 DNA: TGCGCCAGCAGCCTACGGACAGGTCTAGCCCTCCACTTT
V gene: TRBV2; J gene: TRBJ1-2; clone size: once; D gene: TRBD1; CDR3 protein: CASSDRGAHGYTF; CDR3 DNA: TGTGCCAGCAGCGACAGGGGGGCGCATGGCTACACCTTC
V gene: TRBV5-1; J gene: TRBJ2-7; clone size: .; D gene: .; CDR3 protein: CASSLERDRYEQYF; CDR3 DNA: TGCGCCAGCAGCTTGGAACGGGATCGGTACGAGCAGTACTTC
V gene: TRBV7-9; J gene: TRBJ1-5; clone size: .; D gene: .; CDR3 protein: CASSLDGGPQHF; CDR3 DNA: TGTGCCAGCAGCTTAGACGGAGGGCCCCAGCATTTT
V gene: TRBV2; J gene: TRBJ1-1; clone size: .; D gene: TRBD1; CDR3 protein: CASSERGQMNTEAFF; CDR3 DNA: TGTGCCAGCAGTGAAAGGGGGCAAATGAACACTGAAGCTTTCTTT
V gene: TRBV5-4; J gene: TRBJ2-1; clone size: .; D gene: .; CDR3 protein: CASTVTGSDEQFF; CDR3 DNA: TGTGCCAGCACCGTGACAGGCTCGGATGAGCAGTTCTTC
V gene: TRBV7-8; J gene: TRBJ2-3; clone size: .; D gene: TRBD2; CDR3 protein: CASSQNILGSGNTDTQYF; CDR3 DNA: TGTGCCAGCAGTCAAAACATCCTGGGTAGCGGGAATACAGATACGCAGTATTTT
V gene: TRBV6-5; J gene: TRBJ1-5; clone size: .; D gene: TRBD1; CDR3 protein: CASSLDRAPNQPQHF; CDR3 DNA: TGTGCCAGCAGCCTCGACAGGGCCCCCAATCAGCCCCAGCATTTT
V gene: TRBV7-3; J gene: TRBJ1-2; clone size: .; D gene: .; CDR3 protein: CASSPDRFYGYTF; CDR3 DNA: TGTGCCAGCAGCCCTGACAGGTTCTATGGCTACACCTTC
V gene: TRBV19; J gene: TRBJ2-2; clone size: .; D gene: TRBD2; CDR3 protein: CASSPGLAGPTGELFF; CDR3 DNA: TGTGCCAGTAGTCCGGGACTAGCGGGACCCACCGGGGAGCTGTTTTTT
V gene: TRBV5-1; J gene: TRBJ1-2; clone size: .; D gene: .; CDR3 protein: CASSLGTYRVSGYGYTF; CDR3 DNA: TGCGCCAGCAGCTTGGGGACCTACAGGGTCTCGGGCTATGGCTACACCTTC
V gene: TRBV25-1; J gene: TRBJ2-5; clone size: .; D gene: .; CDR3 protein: CASSDIAGFGGTQYF; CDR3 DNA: TGTGCCAGCAGTGATATAGCCGGTTTTGGAGGGACCCAGTACTTC
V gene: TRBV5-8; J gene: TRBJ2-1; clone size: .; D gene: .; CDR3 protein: CASSLTAGLKEQFF; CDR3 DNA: TGTGCCAGCAGCCTGACTGCCGGACTCAAAGAACAGTTCTTC
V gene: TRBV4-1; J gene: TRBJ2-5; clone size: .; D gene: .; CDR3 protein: CASSQGPGDLQETQYF; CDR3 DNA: TGCGCCAGCAGCCAAGGGCCAGGGGATCTCCAAGAGACCCAGTACTTC
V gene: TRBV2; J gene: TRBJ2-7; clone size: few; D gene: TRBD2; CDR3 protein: CASSGGLAGGIMYEQYF; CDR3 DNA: TGTGCCAGCAGTGGGGGACTAGCGGGAGGAATTATGTACGAGCAGTACTTC